This T cell receptor beta chain was identified in a study of T cells in Graves' hyperthyroidism and ophthalmopathy. General study results and limits: Most clonotypes expanded in the thyroid (above 0.001) were also present in blood.

The CDR3 runs to 16 residues. Looked up from germline, CDR1 is MDHEN and CDR2 is SYDVKM. V shed 6 bases and J shed 5 bases, with 19 bases lying between them. This clonotype was detected many times. Its antigen is not identified. RNA transcripts served as the template for amplifying TCR beta CDR3 regions. The study used the HTBI primer set for a first-round RT-PCR of the TCR CDR3. Each CDR3 protein gets one entry after TCRdb re-called the multiplex PCR reads with MiXCR. The repertoire consists of roughly 500,000 distinct CDR3 sequences, with over 11% occurring once and the leading ten covering more than 5%.

Source material: blood. This sequence joins TRBV28 and TRBJ1-4; tentatively, D is TRBD1 (6 bases). This sequence originates from a woman aged 30 to 39 with Graves' hyperthyroidism that later progressed to Graves' ophthalmopathy. The CDR3 is CASSQPSLGHNEKLFF. CDR3 DNA sequence: TGTGCCAGCAGCCAACCCTCCCTGGGACACAATGAAAAACTGTTTTTT.